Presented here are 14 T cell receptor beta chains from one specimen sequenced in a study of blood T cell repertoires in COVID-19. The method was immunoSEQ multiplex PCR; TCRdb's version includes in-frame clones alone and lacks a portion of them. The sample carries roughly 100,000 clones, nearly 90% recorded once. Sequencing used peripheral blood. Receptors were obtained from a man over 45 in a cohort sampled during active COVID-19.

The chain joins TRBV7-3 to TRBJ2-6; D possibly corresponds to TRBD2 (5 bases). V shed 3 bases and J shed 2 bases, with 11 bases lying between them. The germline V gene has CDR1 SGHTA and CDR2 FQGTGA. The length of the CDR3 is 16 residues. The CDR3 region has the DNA TGTGCCAGCAGCTTGGGATCGGGAACTGGGGCCAACGTCCTGACTTTC. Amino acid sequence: CASSLGSGTGANVLTF. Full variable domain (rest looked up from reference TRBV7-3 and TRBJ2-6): GAGVSQTPSNKVTEKGKYVELRCDPISGHTALYWYRQSLGQGPEFLIYFQGTGAADDSGLPNDRFFAVRPEGSVSTLKIQRTERGDSAVYLCASSLGSGTGANVLTFGAGSRLTVL.

The CDR3: CASSYSGTGSEKLFF. The CDR3 nucleotides are TGTGCCAGCAGTTACTCGGGGACAGGGAGTGAAAAACTGTTTTTT. The chain uses TRBV6-5 and TRBJ1-4; 9 positions agree with TRBD1. CDR1 and CDR2 (germline): MNHEY, SVGAGI. The CDR3 is 15 residues long. Trimming cost V 0 bases and J 7 bases; bases outside gene matches: 3.

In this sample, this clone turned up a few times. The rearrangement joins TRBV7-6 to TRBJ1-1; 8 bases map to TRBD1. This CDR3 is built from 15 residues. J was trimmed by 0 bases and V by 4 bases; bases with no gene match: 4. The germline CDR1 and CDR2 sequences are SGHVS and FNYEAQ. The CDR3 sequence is CASSSQGALNTEAFF. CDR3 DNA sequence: TGTGCCAGCAGCTCGCAGGGGGCTCTGAACACTGAAGCTTTCTTT.

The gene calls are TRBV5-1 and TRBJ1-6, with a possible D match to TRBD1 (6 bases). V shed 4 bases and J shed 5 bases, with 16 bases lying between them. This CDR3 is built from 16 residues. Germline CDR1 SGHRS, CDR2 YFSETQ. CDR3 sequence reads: CASSASGASNNSPLHF. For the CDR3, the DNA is TGCGCCAGCAGCGCCTCAGGGGCGTCGAATAATTCACCCCTCCACTTT.

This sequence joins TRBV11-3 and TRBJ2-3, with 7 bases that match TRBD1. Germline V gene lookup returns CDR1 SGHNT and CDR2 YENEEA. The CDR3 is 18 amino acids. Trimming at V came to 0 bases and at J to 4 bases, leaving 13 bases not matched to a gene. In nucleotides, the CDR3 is TGTGCCAGCAGCTTAGACGCGACCGCCGTAGGGGGCCCAGATACGCAGTATTTT. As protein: CASSLDATAVGGPDTQYF.

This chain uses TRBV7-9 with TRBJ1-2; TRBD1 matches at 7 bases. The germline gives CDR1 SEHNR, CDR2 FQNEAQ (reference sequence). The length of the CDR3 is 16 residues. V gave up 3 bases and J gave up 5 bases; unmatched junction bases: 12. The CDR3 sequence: CASSFDRDLTLYGYTF. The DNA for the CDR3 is TGTGCCAGCAGCTTTGACAGGGACCTTACCCTTTATGGCTACACCTTC.

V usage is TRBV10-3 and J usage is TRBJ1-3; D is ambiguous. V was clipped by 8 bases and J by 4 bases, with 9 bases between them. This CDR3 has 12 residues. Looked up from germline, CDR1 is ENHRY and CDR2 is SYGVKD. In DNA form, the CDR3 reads TGTGCCATCCAGGATCCGGGAAACACCATATATTTT. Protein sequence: CAIQDPGNTIYF.

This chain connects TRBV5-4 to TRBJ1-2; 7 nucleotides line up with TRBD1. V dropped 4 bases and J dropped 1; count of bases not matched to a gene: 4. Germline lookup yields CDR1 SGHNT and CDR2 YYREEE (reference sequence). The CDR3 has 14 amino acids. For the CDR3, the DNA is TGTGCCAGCAGCCGGGGACAGAATAACTATGGCTACACCTTC. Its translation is CASSRGQNNYGYTF.

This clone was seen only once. The CDR3 sequence is CASRQTGGNYGYTF. The DNA for the CDR3 is TGTGCCAGTAGGCAGACAGGGGGAAACTATGGCTACACCTTC. V usage is TRBV19 and J usage is TRBJ1-2, with 9 nucleotides matching TRBD1. Trimming removed 6 bases from V and 2 bases from J; junction bases left unmatched: 4. The V gene's germline CDR1 is LNHDA and CDR2 SQIVND (reference sequence). This CDR3 region has 14 residues.

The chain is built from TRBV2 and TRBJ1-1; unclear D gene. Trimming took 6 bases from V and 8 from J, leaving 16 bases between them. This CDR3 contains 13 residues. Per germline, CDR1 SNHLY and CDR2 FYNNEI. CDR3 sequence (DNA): TGTGCCAGCAGCTCGGAGGGCCAGCAAGAAGCTTTCTTT. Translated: CASSSEGQQEAFF.

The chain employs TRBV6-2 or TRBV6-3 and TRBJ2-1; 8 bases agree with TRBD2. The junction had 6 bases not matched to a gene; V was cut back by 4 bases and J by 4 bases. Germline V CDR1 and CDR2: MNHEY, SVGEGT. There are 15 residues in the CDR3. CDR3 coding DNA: TGTGCCAGCAGTTTTCCAGCGGGGGCGTACAATGAGCAGTTCTTC. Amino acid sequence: CASSFPAGAYNEQFF.

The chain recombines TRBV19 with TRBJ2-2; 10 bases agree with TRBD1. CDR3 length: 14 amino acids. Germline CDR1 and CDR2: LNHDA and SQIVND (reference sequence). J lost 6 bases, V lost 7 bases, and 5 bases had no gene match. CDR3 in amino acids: CASNRDRGSGELFF. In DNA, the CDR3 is TGTGCCAGTAACCGGGACAGGGGATCCGGGGAGCTGTTTTTT.

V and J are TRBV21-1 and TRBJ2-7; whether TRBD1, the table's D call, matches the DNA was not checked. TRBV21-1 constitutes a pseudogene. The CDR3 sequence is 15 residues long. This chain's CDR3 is CASSKVDRGYYEQYF. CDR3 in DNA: TGTGCCAGCAGCAAAGTAGACAGGGGATACTACGAGCAGTACTTC.

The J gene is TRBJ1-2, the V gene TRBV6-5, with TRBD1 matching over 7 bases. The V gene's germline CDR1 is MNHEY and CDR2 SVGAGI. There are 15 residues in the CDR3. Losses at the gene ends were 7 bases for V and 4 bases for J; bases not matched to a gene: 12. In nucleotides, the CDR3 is TGTGCCAGCACCTTCAGGAGTACAGGGGCCTATGGCTACACCTTC. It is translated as CASTFRSTGAYGYTF.